The 10 T cell receptor beta chains in this list originate from one sample, sequenced in a study of identical twins. Each CDR3 protein is one row after TCRdb ran MiXCR on the 5' RACE reads. This sample carries about 530,000 distinct CDR3 sequences, more than 20% of them seen once, and the ten largest clones take approximately 0.52%. These same records also appear under a second study, on yellow fever vaccine responses in identical twins.

Sequencing input: CD4+ T cells sorted from blood. The receptors were sampled from a woman aged 18-29 years in good health.

V gene TRBV7-2 combines with J gene TRBJ2-7; 7 bases map to TRBD2. CDR3 length: 15 amino acids. Germline trimming cut 2 bases from V and 3 bases from J; bases unmatched to any gene: 7. Per the germline V gene, CDR1 is SGHTA and CDR2 is FQGNSA. This CDR3 is CASSLTGGVGYEQYF. Here the CDR3 DNA reads TGTGCCAGCAGCTTAACGGGGGGAGTGGGCTACGAGCAGTACTTC.

V is TRBV4-1 and J is TRBJ2-5; D unresolved. Per germline, CDR1 MGHRA and CDR2 YSYEKL. CDR3 length equals 17 residues. V was clipped by 4 bases and J by 2 bases, with 20 bases between them. The CDR3 sequence: CASSPEHLGRRQETQYF. The CDR3 DNA reads as TGCGCCAGCAGCCCCGAACACCTTGGGCGCCGGCAAGAGACCCAGTACTTC.

The rearrangement uses TRBV18 and TRBJ2-2; TRBD1 is a possible D gene (6 bases). From germline, CDR1 is KGHSH and CDR2 LQKENI. The CDR3 length is 16 residues. V lost 2 bases and J lost 3, with 13 bases in between. The CDR3 loop is CASSPKTGLYTGELFF. The CDR3 coding sequence is TGTGCCAGCTCACCAAAGACAGGACTCTACACCGGGGAGCTGTTTTTT.

The table lists this clonotype with many counts. This chain links TRBV7-3 with TRBJ2-3; TRBD2 is a possible D gene (6 bases). The germline V gene has CDR1 SGHTA and CDR2 FQGTGA. This CDR3 region has 14 residues. The V gene lost 5 bases and the J gene lost 4 bases, with 13 bases spanning the gap. CDR3 DNA: TGTGCCAGCAGCCGTACTAGCCCCCCAGATACGCAGTATTTT. Its protein is CASSRTSPPDTQYF.

This clonotype was detected only a few times. V gene TRBV7-2 combines with J gene TRBJ2-4; no clear D. There are 14 residues in the CDR3. Trimming left V 8 bases short and J 1 base short, with 12 bases between. Germline V gene sequence: CDR1 SGHTA, CDR2 FQGNSA. The CDR3 sequence is CASPSLRAKNIQYF. CDR3 DNA sequence: TGTGCCAGCCCCAGCTTGCGGGCCAAAAACATTCAGTACTTC.

The sample holds many counts of this clonotype. This chain joins TRBV7-2 and TRBJ2-7; D is undetermined. The V gene's germline CDR1 is SGHTA and CDR2 FQGNSA. Trimming removed 5 bases from V and 0 bases from J, with 5 bases in between. The CDR3 runs 12 residues. CDR3 sequence (DNA): TGTGCCAGCAGCCCAAACTCCTACGAGCAGTACTTC. Protein: CASSPNSYEQYF.

This clonotype was observed a few times. This chain uses TRBV2 with TRBJ2-1; 14 bases are a match to TRBD2. This CDR3 spans 15 amino acids. With 7 bases clipped from V and 10 bases from J, the junction kept 9 bases outside the gene matches. CDR1 SNHLY and CDR2 FYNNEI come from the germline V gene. The CDR3 DNA sequence: TGTGCCAGCAACCCTCGGGGACTAGCGGGAGAGGAGCAGTTCTTC. It is translated as CASNPRGLAGEEQFF.

This clonotype has only a few counts. This rearrangement joins TRBV24-1 to TRBJ2-1; D might be TRBD2 (6 bases). Trimming took 8 bases from V and 11 from J, leaving 15 bases between them. CDR1 is KGHDR and CDR2 is SFDVKD in the germline V gene. This CDR3 has 12 amino acids. This CDR3 is CATTVADSKQFF. CDR3 nucleotides: TGTGCCACCACAGTAGCGGACTCCAAGCAGTTCTTC.

The rearrangement joins TRBV7-6 to TRBJ2-1; D unclear. V was trimmed by 3 bases and J by 8 bases, leaving 17 bases between them. This CDR3 spans 15 amino acids. From germline, CDR1 is SGHVS and CDR2 FNYEAQ. DNA of the CDR3: TGTGCCAGCAGCTTCGGTTTGGCCGGTGGGGATGAGCAGTTCTTC. Encoded protein: CASSFGLAGGDEQFF.

The V gene is TRBV5-1, the J gene TRBJ2-3, with 13 bases that match TRBD2. Per the germline V gene, CDR1 is SGHRS and CDR2 is YFSETQ. The length of the CDR3 is 17 residues. The V segment lost 4 bases and the J segment 2 bases; nucleotides outside the gene matches: 7. The CDR3 here is CASSRGLAGSTTDTQYF. In DNA, the CDR3 is TGCGCCAGCAGCCGGGGACTAGCGGGGTCCACCACAGATACGCAGTATTTT.